Shown below are 8 T cell receptor beta chains from a single sample sequenced in a study of identical twins. TCRdb re-derived calls from the 5' RACE reads in MiXCR, one entry per CDR3 protein. The data show about 240,000 distinct CDR3 sequences, 12% seen once. These data were also filed under a second study, of yellow fever vaccine responses in identical twins.

Sequenced input: memory (CD45RO+) T cells sorted from blood. Every receptor here comes from a woman under 30 in good health.

This clonotype came up many times. This sequence joins TRBV27 and TRBJ2-2; D possibly matches TRBD1 or TRBD2 (6 bases each). The CDR3 runs to 15 residues. V gave up 4 bases and J gave up 5 bases, with 14 bases separating them. Germline V gene sequence: CDR1 MNHEY, CDR2 SMNVEV (reference sequence). The CDR3 here is CASSSARGGTGELFF. The CDR3 bases are TGTGCCAGCAGTTCTGCACGAGGGGGGACCGGGGAGCTGTTTTTT.

This clonotype has just a few counts. The chain is built from TRBV20-1 and TRBJ2-7; 8 bases match TRBD2. The junction had 8 bases not matched to a gene; V was cut back by 3 bases and J by 4 bases. Germline CDR1 reads DFQATT; CDR2 reads SNEGSKA (reference sequence). The length of the CDR3 is 14 residues. CDR3 coding DNA: TGCAGTGCTAGTAGCGGGGTCCTATCTTACGAGCAGTACTTC. Encoded protein: CSASSGVLSYEQYF.

This chain joins TRBV20-1 and TRBJ2-2; 11 nucleotides agree with TRBD2. The CDR3 extends over 17 amino acids. Germline CDR1 is DFQATT and CDR2 is SNEGSKA (reference sequence). The trim removed 5 bases at V and 1 base at J, leaving 9 bases unmatched. CDR3 amino acids: CSAGPRLAGKNTGELFF. In DNA form, the CDR3 reads TGCAGTGCTGGACCGCGACTAGCGGGAAAGAACACCGGGGAGCTGTTTTTT.

The rearrangement joins TRBV2 to TRBJ1-6, with D possibly TRBD1 on 6 matching bases. Trimming took 11 bases from V and 7 from J, leaving 15 bases between them. Germline values: CDR1 SNHLY, CDR2 FYNNEI. This CDR3 contains 13 residues. CDR3 sequence (DNA): TGTGCCGGTCGGACAGATGCGAATTCACCCCTCCACTTT. Protein sequence: CAGRTDANSPLHF.

This clonotype was counted between two and nine times. The rearrangement uses TRBV7-2 and TRBJ2-5; D not certain. CDR3 size: 14 residues. V lost 1 base and J lost 4, with 10 bases in between. The germline V gene has CDR1 SGHTA and CDR2 FQGNSA. This chain's CDR3 is CASSLDVWRETQYF. For the CDR3, the DNA is TGTGCCAGCAGCTTAGACGTCTGGCGAGAGACCCAGTACTTC.

The sample holds a few counts of this clonotype. This sequence joins TRBV19 and TRBJ2-1, with 7 bases lining up with TRBD2. Unmatched junction bases numbered 8, after V lost 1 base and J lost 5 bases. CDR3 length: 16 residues. Germline values: CDR1 LNHDA, CDR2 SQIVND (reference sequence). For the CDR3, the DNA is TGTGCCAGTAGTATAGGAAACCCGGGGGGTCACAATGAGCAGTTCTTC. This gives the protein CASSIGNPGGHNEQFF.

The chain links TRBV7-9 to TRBJ2-7, with D hard to call. The CDR3 runs 15 residues. Germline CDR1 SEHNR, CDR2 FQNEAQ (reference sequence). V was trimmed by 5 bases and J by 4 bases, leaving 18 bases between them. CDR3 nucleotide sequence: TGTGCCAGCAGCCCGCCTAGGGAAAAATGGTACGAGCAGTACTTC. Protein: CASSPPREKWYEQYF. The full variable domain, rest sourced from reference TRBV7-9 and TRBJ2-7, is DTGVSQNPRHKITKRGQNVTFRCDPISEHNRLYWYRQTLGQGPEFLTYFQNEAQLEKSRLLSDRFSAERPKGSFSTLEIQRTEQGDSAMYLCASSPPREKWYEQYFGPGTRLTVT.

V usage is TRBV9 and J usage is TRBJ2-2; TRBD1 matches 7 bases. J was trimmed by 6 bases and V by 3 bases; bases with no gene match: 5. This CDR3 region has 14 residues. Germline V gene data show CDR1 as SGDLS and CDR2 as YYNGEE. CDR3 nucleotides: TGTGCCAGCAGCGCGGGACAGAGACCCGGGGAGCTGTTTTTT. Amino acids: CASSAGQRPGELFF.